There are a few counts of the clone carrying this TCR beta chain. These data are taken from a study of blood T cell repertoires in COVID-19. Turning to the study itself: The samples span acute and convalescent COVID-19 from the United States, Italy and Spain. T cells, B-cell-depleted T cells, or PBMCs provided the cDNA or gDNA that served as material.

Trimming at V came to 1 base and at J to 4 bases, leaving 4 bases not matched to a gene. Germline CDR1 and CDR2: LNHNV and YYDKDF (reference sequence). The CDR3 runs to 15 residues. As originally analysed: Reference gene primer amplification gave estimated nucleated cell counts. This table comes from immunoSEQ multiplex PCR, and its TCRdb copy is limited to in-frame clones, with some not included. V, J and clone size derive from that table, while D and trimming were established from the DNA sequence. Of about 220,000 clones in the sample, 80% to 85% were seen once. The receptor comes from a woman between 55 and 75 years old who had recovered from COVID-19. Sequencing was performed on peripheral blood. The rearrangement joins TRBV15 to TRBJ2-4, with TRBD2 matching over 7 bases. The CDR3 coding sequence is TGTGCCACCAGCAGAGCGTCTAGCGGAAAAAACATTCAGTACTTC. Its protein product is CATSRASSGKNIQYF.